This T cell receptor beta chain is from a study of cytomegalovirus exposure and HLA in healthy donors. V lost 6 bases and J 2 bases, leaving 20 bases between the germline ends. The CDR3 consists of 16 residues. Germline assignment: CDR1 MDHEN and CDR2 SYDVKM. PCR employed 60 Vbeta and 13 Jbeta primers. Measured with immunoSEQ multiplex PCR; TCRdb has only the in-frame clones, and not every one. The data hold 150,000 or so clones, with around 84% observed a single time. The genes are TRBV28 and TRBJ2-7; D is ambiguous. The clonotype comes from a middle-aged man in good health and CMV-seronegative. Sequences were obtained from PBMCs. The CDR3 sequence: CASSQYSGSITYEQYF. The DNA of the CDR3 is TGTGCCAGCAGCCAGTATTCCGGGTCCATCACCTACGAGCAGTACTTC.